The clone carrying this T cell receptor (beta chain) was found once. Original processing methods: How many nucleated cells were present was estimated from reference gene primer amplification. Clones were read by immunoSEQ multiplex PCR, and TCRdb kept only the in-frame ones, dropping some. That table is the source of V, J and clone size, and D and trimming were worked out from the DNA. Of 75,000 to 100,000 clones in the sample, about 76% are singletons; the top ten hold approximately 10%. CDR3 length: 12 residues. With 6 bases clipped from V and 7 bases from J, the junction kept 2 bases outside the gene matches. The data originate from a study of blood T cell repertoires in COVID-19. Study-wide background: The analysed material was cDNA or gDNA that came from T cells, B-cell-depleted T cells, or PBMCs.

The sequenced material came from peripheral blood. The source of this sequence is a woman of 80 years or more with acute or convalescent COVID-19. The rearrangement links TRBV12-3 or TRBV12-4 to TRBJ1-1; 10 bases agree with TRBD1. The CDR3: CASSRDRGEAFF. DNA for the CDR3: TGTGCCAGCAGCCGGGACAGGGGTGAAGCTTTCTTT.